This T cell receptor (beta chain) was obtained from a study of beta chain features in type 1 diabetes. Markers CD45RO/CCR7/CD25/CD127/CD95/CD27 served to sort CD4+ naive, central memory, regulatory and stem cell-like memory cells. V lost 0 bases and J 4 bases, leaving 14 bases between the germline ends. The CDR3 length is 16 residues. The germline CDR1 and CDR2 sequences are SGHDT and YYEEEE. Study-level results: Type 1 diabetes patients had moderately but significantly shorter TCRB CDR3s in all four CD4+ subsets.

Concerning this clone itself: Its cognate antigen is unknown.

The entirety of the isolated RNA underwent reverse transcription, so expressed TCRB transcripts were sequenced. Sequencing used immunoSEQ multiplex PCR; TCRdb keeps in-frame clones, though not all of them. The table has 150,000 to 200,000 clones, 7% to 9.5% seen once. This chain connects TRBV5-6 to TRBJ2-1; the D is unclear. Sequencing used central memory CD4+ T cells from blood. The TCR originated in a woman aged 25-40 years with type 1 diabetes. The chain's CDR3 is CASSLAFRALYNEQFF. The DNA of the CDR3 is TGTGCCAGCAGCTTGGCTTTCAGAGCACTATACAATGAGCAGTTCTTC.